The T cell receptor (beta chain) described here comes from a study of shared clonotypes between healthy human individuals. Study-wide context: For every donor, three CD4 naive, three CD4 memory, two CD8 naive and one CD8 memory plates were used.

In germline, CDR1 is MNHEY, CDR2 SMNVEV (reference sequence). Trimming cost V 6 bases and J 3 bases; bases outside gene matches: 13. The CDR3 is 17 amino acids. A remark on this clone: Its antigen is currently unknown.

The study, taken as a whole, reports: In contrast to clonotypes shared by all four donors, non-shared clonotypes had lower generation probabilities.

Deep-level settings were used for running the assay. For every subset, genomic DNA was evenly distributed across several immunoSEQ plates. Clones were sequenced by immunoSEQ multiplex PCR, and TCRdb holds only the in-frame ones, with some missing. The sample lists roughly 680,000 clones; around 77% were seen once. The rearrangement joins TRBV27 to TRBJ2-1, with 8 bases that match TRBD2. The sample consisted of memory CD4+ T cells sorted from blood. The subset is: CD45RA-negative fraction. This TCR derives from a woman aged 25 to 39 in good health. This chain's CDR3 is CASRGNSGTRGYNEQFF. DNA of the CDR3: TGTGCCAGCAGGGGGAATAGCGGGACTAGGGGCTACAATGAGCAGTTCTTC.